The 26 T cell receptor beta chains below come from one sample, sequenced in a study of siplizumab effects on memory and regulatory T cells. Assay used: immunoSEQ multiplex PCR; TCRdb lists only in-frame clones, some missing. The sample has over 95,000 clones; just over 90% are singletons. The sequenced sample was non-Treg CD4+ T cells sorted from blood. The source is a human donor in good health.

DNA for the CDR3: TGTGCCAGCAGCTCAGCGGGGGGACTACAAGAGACCCAGTACTTC. This codes for CASSSAGGLQETQYF. This chain joins TRBV7-3 and TRBJ2-5; 9 nucleotides line up with TRBD2. The CDR3 length is 15 residues. Trimming at V came to 4 bases and at J to 2 bases, leaving 5 bases not matched to a gene. Germline loops: CDR1 SGHTA, CDR2 FQGTGA.

This chain links TRBV7-2 with TRBJ1-1; perhaps TRBD1 as D (5 bases). Germline V gives CDR1 SGHTA, CDR2 FQGNSA. The CDR3 totals 13 residues. With 1 base removed from V and 8 bases from J, the gap between germline ends came to 11 bases. Here the CDR3 reads CASSLGQGGEAFF. The CDR3 DNA reads as TGTGCCAGCAGCTTAGGGCAGGGTGGAGAAGCTTTCTTT.

This chain links TRBV29-1 with TRBJ2-3, with no clear D. V was clipped by 6 bases and J by 3 bases, with 4 bases between them. Looked up from germline, CDR1 is SQVTM and CDR2 is ANQGSEA. The CDR3 spans 10 residues. CDR3 in amino acids: CSVGTDTQYF. CDR3 sequence (DNA): TGCAGCGTCGGGACAGATACGCAGTATTTT.

The CDR3 is CASSLDRLAYNEQFF. As DNA, the CDR3 is TGTGCCAGCAGTCTGGACAGACTAGCCTACAATGAGCAGTTCTTC. V and J are TRBV2 and TRBJ2-1, with D perhaps being TRBD1 or TRBD2 (6 bases each). Looked up from germline, CDR1 is SNHLY and CDR2 is FYNNEI. The V end lost 5 bases, the J end lost 2 bases, and 13 bases lay between the germline ends. This CDR3 comprises 15 residues.

The rearrangement links TRBV10-3 to TRBJ1-4, with 7 bases fitting TRBD1. The CDR3 is 13 amino acids. Trimming at V came to 10 bases and at J to 0 bases, leaving 2 bases not matched to a gene. Germline-derived CDR1 and CDR2 are ENHRY and SYGVKD. The CDR3: CATGQATNEKLFF. CDR3 coding DNA: TGTGCCACCGGACAGGCAACTAATGAAAAACTGTTTTTT.

V usage is TRBV5-6 and J usage is TRBJ2-7; either TRBD1 or TRBD2 may supply D (6 bases each). CDR1 and CDR2 from the germline V gene are SGHDT and YYEEEE. CDR3 length equals 15 residues. Trimming stripped 2 bases from V and 2 bases from J, with 14 bases between. The CDR3 region has the DNA TGTGCCAGCAGCTTTAATTTTAGGGGGGCCTACGAGCAGTACTTC. Its translation: CASSFNFRGAYEQYF.

This chain joins TRBV11-1 and TRBJ2-7; 9 bases agree with TRBD1. J lost 3 bases, V lost 4 bases, and 7 bases had no gene match. Germline-derived CDR1 and CDR2 are SGHAT and FQDESV (reference sequence). There are 15 residues in the CDR3. In nucleotides, the CDR3 is TGTGCCAGCAGCTCCCCGGACAGGGGCATCTACGAGCAGTACTTC. It is translated as CASSSPDRGIYEQYF.

A single count supports this clone. The J gene is TRBJ2-1, the V gene TRBV7-3; TRBD2 matches 7 bases. Losses at the gene ends were 6 bases for V and 10 bases for J; bases not matched to a gene: 12. The CDR3 is 14 residues long. Germline loops: CDR1 SGHTA, CDR2 FQGTGA. The CDR3 nucleotides are TGTGCCAGCAGTAACCAAAGGGCGGGGGAGGAGCAGTTCTTC. This sequence encodes CASSNQRAGEEQFF.

The gene calls are TRBV6-5 and TRBJ1-1; no firm D call. Looked up from germline, CDR1 is MNHEY and CDR2 is SVGAGI. Trimming took 9 bases from V and 5 from J, leaving 10 bases between them. The CDR3 is 11 amino acids. CDR3 DNA sequence: TGTGCCAGTAGTGGGAAGACTGAAGCTTTCTTT. This encodes CASSGKTEAFF.

The V gene is TRBV6-5, the J gene TRBJ2-2; 7 positions match TRBD1. CDR1 is MNHEY, CDR2 SVGAGI, per germline. V lost 0 bases to trimming and J lost 5 bases; unmatched junction nucleotides: 6. The CDR3 has 16 residues. CDR3 in amino acids: CASSYSGQLRTGELFF. The CDR3, as DNA: TGTGCCAGCAGTTACTCGGGACAGCTAAGGACCGGGGAGCTGTTTTTT.

The chain is built from TRBV19 and TRBJ2-2, with 8 bases aligning to TRBD2. This CDR3 has 17 amino acids. The J segment lost 2 bases and the V segment lost 1 base, leaving 6 bases of the junction unmatched. Germline values: CDR1 LNHDA, CDR2 SQIVND (reference sequence). Here the CDR3 reads CASSIVGGGYNTGELFF. CDR3 nucleotide sequence: TGTGCCAGTAGTATAGTCGGCGGGGGGTATAACACCGGGGAGCTGTTTTTT.

This chain connects TRBV7-9 to TRBJ1-5; 9 bases are shared with TRBD1. V lost 5 bases, J lost 7 bases, and 6 bases stayed unmatched. Germline V gene lookup returns CDR1 SEHNR and CDR2 FQNEAQ (reference sequence). This CDR3 has 14 residues. The CDR3 here is CASSRTGDGQPQHF. The CDR3 DNA sequence: TGTGCCAGCAGCAGGACAGGGGATGGACAGCCCCAGCATTTT.

The rearrangement joins TRBV2 to TRBJ2-3; D gene ambiguous. In germline, CDR1 is SNHLY, CDR2 FYNNEI. The germline V and J ends were trimmed by 6 bases and 2 bases, with 18 bases remaining between them. CDR3 length: 16 amino acids. The CDR3 protein is CASRESPTFSTDTQYF. CDR3 coding DNA: TGTGCCAGCAGGGAGTCACCTACCTTTTCCACAGATACGCAGTATTTT.

The chain joins TRBV9 to TRBJ2-1, with D hard to call. The V gene's germline CDR1 is SGDLS and CDR2 YYNGEE. The CDR3 runs 13 residues. Trimming shortened V by 0 bases and J by 4 bases, and 5 bases separated the two germline ends. The CDR3 reads CASSVGVYNEQFF. The DNA for the CDR3 is TGTGCCAGCAGCGTAGGGGTGTACAATGAGCAGTTCTTC.

The genes are TRBV5-1 and TRBJ2-7; D gene ambiguous. The V gene lost 5 bases and the J gene lost 6 bases, with 18 bases spanning the gap. This CDR3 is 14 amino acids long. Germline V CDR1 and CDR2: SGHRS, YFSETQ. The CDR3 loop reads CASSATISSAEQYF. CDR3 DNA: TGCGCCAGCAGTGCGACGATTTCATCCGCCGAGCAGTACTTC.

This clone turned up a few times. The chain couples TRBV10-3 to TRBJ1-5; TRBD1 is a possible D gene (6 bases). The ends were cut back, 10 bases at V and 0 bases at J, with 7 bases in the middle. The CDR3 is 12 residues long. The germline gives CDR1 ENHRY, CDR2 SYGVKD. The CDR3 loop reads CATQGSNQPQHF. The CDR3 DNA reads TGTGCCACACAGGGTAGCAATCAGCCCCAGCATTTT.

This clone was picked up one time. J is TRBJ2-7 and V is TRBV21-1; the tabulated D call, TRBD1, remains unverified against the DNA. TRBV21-1 constitutes a pseudogene. The CDR3 loop spans 14 amino acids. The CDR3: CASSTRQVSYEQYF. The CDR3 nucleotides are TGTGCCAGCAGCACGCGACAGGTGAGCTACGAGCAGTACTTC.

This chain uses TRBV18 with TRBJ2-5; D is unclear. The ends were cut back, 2 bases at V and 8 bases at J, with 18 bases in the middle. In germline, CDR1 is KGHSH, CDR2 LQKENI. This CDR3 is built from 15 residues. The CDR3 DNA is TGTGCCAGCTCACCAGTCGGGCAGGAGCTCCTAACCCAGTACTTC. Translation: CASSPVGQELLTQYF.

V is TRBV10-3 and J is TRBJ2-2; D is perhaps TRBD2 (6 bases). Germline CDR1 ENHRY, CDR2 SYGVKD. The ends were cut back, 2 bases at V and 5 bases at J, with 6 bases in the middle. CDR3 length: 13 amino acids. Written as DNA, the CDR3 is TGTGCCATCAGTGAGCGGGGGACCGGGGAGCTGTTTTTT. It translates to CAISERGTGELFF.

V gene TRBV7-2 combines with J gene TRBJ2-4; 7 bases match TRBD1. V dropped 4 bases and J dropped 8; count of bases not matched to a gene: 8. CDR1 is SGHTA and CDR2 is FQGNSA in the germline V gene. CDR3 length equals 14 residues. The CDR3 sequence is CASSWDSRSDIQYF. CDR3 in DNA: TGTGCCAGCAGCTGGGACAGTCGATCGGACATTCAGTACTTC.

This chain uses TRBV7-8 with TRBJ2-7; 8 nucleotides match TRBD1. From germline, CDR1 is SGHVS and CDR2 FQNEAQ. The V gene end was trimmed by 5 bases and the J gene end by 5 bases; junction bases not matched to a gene: 5. CDR3 size: 13 residues. The CDR3 DNA sequence: TGTGCCAGCAGCACGGACAGGGTTGACGAGCAGTACTTC. It yields the protein CASSTDRVDEQYF. The full variable domain, its missing parts supplied by reference TRBV7-8 and TRBJ2-7, is GAGVSQSPRYKVAKRGQDVALRCDPISGHVSLFWYQQALGQGPEFLTYFQNEAQLDKSGLPSDRFFAERPEGSVSTLKIQRTQQEDSAVYLCASSTDRVDEQYFGPGTRLTVT.

The chain couples TRBV2 to TRBJ1-1; a possible D gene is TRBD1 (5 bases). V lost 4 bases and J 4 bases, leaving 10 bases between the germline ends. The CDR3 consists of 13 residues. Germline CDR1 SNHLY, CDR2 FYNNEI. The CDR3: CASSVGEATEAFF. CDR3 in DNA: TGTGCCAGCAGTGTGGGGGAGGCCACTGAAGCTTTCTTT.

The J gene is TRBJ1-1, the V gene TRBV29-1; D gene uncertain. Trimming cost V 2 bases and J 1 base, with 2 bases left between them. Germline V lookup: CDR1 SQVTM, CDR2 ANQGSEA. CDR3 length: 11 amino acids. CDR3 DNA sequence: TGCAGCGTTGAACGGAACACTGAAGCTTTCTTT. Translation: CSVERNTEAFF.

In its sample, this clone was seen a few times. V usage is TRBV5-4 and J usage is TRBJ1-1; D may be TRBD1 (5 bases). Trimming shortened V by 6 bases and J by 1 base, and 10 bases separated the two germline ends. The CDR3 runs 13 residues. Germline V lookup: CDR1 SGHNT, CDR2 YYREEE (reference sequence). DNA for the CDR3: TGTGCCAGCAAGAAAACAGGGAACACTGAAGCTTTCTTT. As protein: CASKKTGNTEAFF.

The genes are TRBV4-1 and TRBJ2-3; either TRBD1 or TRBD2 may fit D (6 bases each). This CDR3 has 15 amino acids. Trimming took off 1 base at V and 1 base at J, with 9 bases between the two ends. Germline loops: CDR1 MGHRA, CDR2 YSYEKL. CDR3 sequence: CASSQGRGGTDTQYF. The CDR3 DNA reads as TGCGCCAGCAGCCAAGGGAGGGGGGGCACAGATACGCAGTATTTT.

The chain has TRBV27 and TRBJ1-6; D ambiguous. The CDR3 loop spans 13 amino acids. V shed 6 bases and J shed 0 bases, with 3 bases lying between them. Germline V CDR1 and CDR2: MNHEY, SMNVEV (reference sequence). The CDR3 DNA follows: TGTGCCAGCAGGAGCTCCTATAATTCACCCCTCCACTTT. It codes for CASRSSYNSPLHF.